The clone carrying this TCR beta chain has a handful of counts. This sample is drawn from a study of post-analysis software for immune sequencing data. Unique-molecular-identifier-tagged TCR beta cDNA libraries were used. TCRdb called the PCR reads again in MiXCR, with one record for every CDR3 protein. Here the sample spans about 560,000 distinct CDR3 sequences, roughly 47% being singletons. This TCR was sampled from a girl aged 5-17 years with multiple sclerosis. Sequencing was done on a sample of blood.

CDR3 sequence: CASSLPGVGTDTQYF. CDR3 coding DNA: TGTGCCAGCAGCTTGCCAGGGGTGGGCACAGATACGCAGTATTTT. This sequence joins TRBV5-6 and TRBJ2-3; possibly TRBD1 for D (6 bases). The CDR3 contains 15 residues. V was pared by 1 base and J by 1 base, with 10 bases between. Germline-derived CDR1 and CDR2 are SGHDT and YYEEEE. The full variable domain, in which reference TRBV5-6 and TRBJ2-3 provide the parts outside the CDR3, is DAGVTQSPTHLIKTRGQQVTLRCSPKSGHDTVSWYQQALGQGPQFIFQYYEEEERQRGNFPDRFSGHQFPNYSSELNVNALLLGDSALYLCASSLPGVGTDTQYFGPGTRLTVL.